This T cell receptor beta chain comes out of a study of blood T cell repertoires in COVID-19. CDR3 length: 14 amino acids. Per the germline V gene, CDR1 is SEHNR and CDR2 is FQNEAQ (reference sequence). Trimming took off 3 bases at V and 7 bases at J, with 16 bases between the two ends. TCRdb's copy holds only in-frame clones and misses some; the assay was immunoSEQ multiplex PCR. The table lists approximately 270,000 clones, roughly 91% of them singletons. The sample comprised PBMCs or T cells enriched from blood (not recorded which). The sequence was obtained from a woman aged 60-70 years who had recovered from COVID-19. V and J are TRBV7-9 and TRBJ2-7; no reliable D call. The CDR3, as DNA: TGTGCCAGCAGCTTTGGGCAGAATTTTAAAGAGCAGTACTTC. Protein product: CASSFGQNFKEQYF.